This passage covers 18 T cell receptor beta chains from one sample sequenced in a study of blood T cell repertoires in COVID-19. The data were produced by immunoSEQ multiplex PCR, yet TCRdb's version contains in-frame clones alone and is incomplete. The sample records about 36,000 clones, 90% being singletons. Sample: peripheral blood. These receptors originate from a human donor in a cohort sampled during active COVID-19.

The V and J genes are TRBV18 and TRBJ2-7; 7 bases map to TRBD1. The length of the CDR3 is 15 residues. The germline V gene has CDR1 KGHSH and CDR2 LQKENI. Germline trimming cut 2 bases from V and 6 bases from J; bases unmatched to any gene: 10. This chain's CDR3 is CASSPASGQSIEQYF. DNA of the CDR3: TGTGCCAGCTCACCAGCATCGGGACAGAGTATCGAGCAGTACTTC. The full variable domain, with the rest looked up from reference TRBV18 and TRBJ2-7, is NAGVMQNPRHLVRRRGQEARLRCSPMKGHSHVYWYRQLPEEGLKFMVYLQKENIIDESGMPKERFSAEFPKEGPSILRIQQVVRGDSAAYFCASSPASGQSIEQYFGPGTRLTVT.

V is TRBV24-1 and J is TRBJ2-5; perhaps TRBD1 as D (7 bases). This CDR3 contains 14 residues. V lost 10 bases and J 1 base, leaving 15 bases between the germline ends. Germline CDR1 and CDR2: KGHDR and SFDVKD. The CDR3 reads CATQGGTVQETQYF. As DNA, the CDR3 is TGTGCCACTCAGGGCGGGACAGTCCAAGAGACCCAGTACTTC.

The chain carries TRBV28 and TRBJ2-7; TRBD2 might be the D (6 bases). V lost 5 bases, J lost 3 bases, and 17 bases lay in between. Germline V gene data show CDR1 as MDHEN and CDR2 as SYDVKM. The CDR3 runs 15 residues. The CDR3 spells CASSVSRGLNYEQYF. The CDR3 DNA follows: TGTGCCAGCAGTGTGTCGCGGGGCCTTAACTACGAGCAGTACTTC.

V usage is TRBV7-2 and J usage is TRBJ2-3; D is perhaps TRBD2 (6 bases). Looked up from germline, CDR1 is SGHTA and CDR2 is FQGNSA. V was trimmed by 1 base and J by 2 bases, leaving 10 bases between them. The CDR3 contains 15 residues. The CDR3 DNA sequence: TGTGCCAGCAGCTTAGGGTTAGCGGTCACAGATACGCAGTATTTT. Its translation is CASSLGLAVTDTQYF.

The sample holds a few counts of this clone. The chain uses TRBV19 and TRBJ1-5; TRBD1 agrees at 7 bases. The junction had 8 bases not matched to a gene; V was cut back by 6 bases and J by 3 bases. The germline V gene encodes CDR1 LNHDA and CDR2 SQIVND (reference sequence). This CDR3 comprises 15 residues. CDR3 sequence reads: CASSPDRVNNQPQHF. CDR3 DNA sequence: TGTGCCAGTAGCCCCGACAGGGTGAACAATCAGCCCCAGCATTTT.

The rearrangement joins TRBV5-6 to TRBJ2-7; 12 bases agree with TRBD2. Germline loops: CDR1 SGHDT, CDR2 YYEEEE. V was clipped by 4 bases and J by 0 bases; unmatched bases: 2. CDR3 length equals 15 residues. CDR3 protein: CASSRLAGDSYEQYF. The CDR3 coding sequence is TGTGCCAGCAGCAGACTAGCGGGGGACTCCTACGAGCAGTACTTC.

J is TRBJ1-1 and V is TRBV6-4, with D perhaps matching TRBD1 (5 bases). This CDR3 has 17 residues. Trimming removed 2 bases at V and 0 bases at J, with 16 bases between. The germline gives CDR1 MRHNA, CDR2 SNTAGT. The CDR3 DNA reads as TGTGCCAGCAGTGACGGTGGAGGGGTTTTCATGAACACTGAAGCTTTCTTT. Its protein product is CASSDGGGVFMNTEAFF.

This rearrangement joins TRBV28 to TRBJ2-7; 10 nucleotides align to TRBD1. Germline CDR1 MDHEN, CDR2 SYDVKM. V was pared by 5 bases and J by 6 bases, with 10 bases of the junction left unmatched. The CDR3 is 15 residues long. This chain's CDR3 is CASSVPGQGQGEQYF. The CDR3 DNA sequence: TGTGCCAGCAGTGTCCCGGGACAGGGGCAGGGCGAGCAGTACTTC.

The rearrangement joins TRBV18 to TRBJ1-5; D not certain. The CDR3 has 16 residues. Germline-derived CDR1 and CDR2 are KGHSH and LQKENI. V gave up 6 bases and J gave up 5 bases, with 20 bases separating them. This CDR3 is CASSLLQTVVYQPQHF. In DNA form, the CDR3 reads TGTGCCAGCTCGCTTCTACAAACAGTGGTATATCAGCCCCAGCATTTT.

The chain combines TRBV9 with TRBJ2-3, with 13 bases aligning to TRBD2. Trimming cost V 4 bases and J 6 bases; bases outside gene matches: 8. The length of the CDR3 is 16 residues. Germline CDR1 and CDR2: SGDLS and YYNGEE. In DNA, the CDR3 is TGTGCCAGCAGCCCCCCGGGACTAGCGGGAACGGATACGCAGTATTTT. This codes for CASSPPGLAGTDTQYF.

In its sample, this clone was seen once. The gene calls are TRBV3-1 (or the pseudogene TRBV3-2) and TRBJ2-1; perhaps TRBD2 as D (5 bases). This CDR3 comprises 13 residues. Germline V gene lookup returns CDR1 LGHDT and CDR2 YNNKEL (reference sequence). The V end lost 10 bases, the J end lost 5 bases, and 15 bases lay between the germline ends. The chain's CDR3 is CATGRAENNEQFF. The CDR3 nucleotides are TGTGCCACCGGTCGAGCGGAGAACAATGAGCAGTTCTTC.

The chain employs TRBV7-9 and TRBJ2-1, with 11 bases identical to TRBD2. J gave up 4 bases and V 2 bases, and 10 bases lay outside the gene matches. The CDR3 is 18 residues long. Germline V gene lookup returns CDR1 SEHNR and CDR2 FQNEAQ (reference sequence). CDR3 region: CASSLPIRLAGSYNEQFF. CDR3 nucleotides: TGTGCCAGCAGCTTACCTATCCGACTAGCGGGATCTTACAATGAGCAGTTCTTC.

This clone was seen a single time. This chain links TRBV5-1 with TRBJ2-3; TRBD2 is a possible D gene (7 bases). V shed 4 bases and J shed 4 bases, with 13 bases lying between them. Germline CDR1 SGHRS, CDR2 YFSETQ. This CDR3 is built from 14 residues. In DNA, the CDR3 is TGCGCCAGCAGCACGACGGGGGGCGCAGATACGCAGTATTTT. This sequence encodes CASSTTGGADTQYF.

The gene calls are TRBV6-2 or TRBV6-3 and TRBJ2-3; 9 bases line up with TRBD1. The CDR3 is 16 residues long. Unmatched junction bases numbered 12, after V lost 5 bases and J lost 6 bases. Germline loops: CDR1 MNHEY, CDR2 SVGEGT. CDR3 region: CASSGPGQGIPDTQYF. In DNA form, the CDR3 reads TGTGCCAGCAGTGGACCGGGACAGGGTATCCCTGATACGCAGTATTTT.

The V call is TRBV2, the J call TRBJ2-7; D gene ambiguous. Between the trimmed V and J ends, which lost 7 bases and 5 bases, there was a span of 12 bases. The CDR3 covers 12 residues. The germline V gene has CDR1 SNHLY and CDR2 FYNNEI. The CDR3 region has the DNA TGTGCCAGCACCTACCCCGAGGACGAGCAGTACTTC. Translating it yields CASTYPEDEQYF. Filled out from reference TRBV2 and TRBJ2-7, the complete variable domain reads EPEVTQTPSHQVTQMGQEVILRCVPISNHLYFYWYRQILGQKVEFLVSFYNNEISEKSEIFDDQFSVERPDGSNFTLKIRSTKLEDSAMYFCASTYPEDEQYFGPGTRLTVT.

This CDR3 is CASSPGRGGDNQPQHF. The CDR3 DNA reads TGTGCCAGCAGCCCAGGTAGGGGGGGGGACAATCAGCCCCAGCATTTT. The V call is TRBV6-2 or TRBV6-3, the J call TRBJ1-5, with D possibly TRBD1 on 6 matching bases. This CDR3 has 16 residues. V gave up 6 bases and J gave up 3 bases, with 18 bases separating them. The germline CDR1 and CDR2 sequences are MNHEY and SVGEGT.

V gene TRBV6-1 combines with J gene TRBJ1-5, with a possible D match to TRBD1 (5 bases). V shed 0 bases and J shed 7 bases, with 10 bases lying between them. CDR3 size: 14 residues. The germline gives CDR1 MNHNS, CDR2 SASEGT. This CDR3 reads CASSEALRGQPQHF. The DNA of the CDR3 is TGTGCCAGCAGTGAAGCGCTTCGGGGGCAGCCCCAGCATTTT.

The chain combines TRBV7-8 with TRBJ2-7, with D possibly TRBD2 on 6 matching bases. This CDR3 contains 14 residues. V lost 6 bases and J 3 bases, leaving 15 bases between the germline ends. Germline-derived CDR1 and CDR2 are SGHVS and FQNEAQ. CDR3 region: CASSGRLSLYEQYF. In DNA, the CDR3 is TGTGCCAGCAGTGGGAGGCTCAGTCTCTACGAGCAGTACTTC.